Listed below are T cell receptor beta chains from one sample, sequenced in a study of T cells in Graves' hyperthyroidism and ophthalmopathy. TCRdb reanalysed the multiplex PCR reads using MiXCR and keeps one entry per CDR3 protein. The table includes some 360,000 distinct CDR3 sequences, approximately 15% detected once. Sequenced input: blood. Every receptor here comes from a woman in her sixties or seventies with Graves' hyperthyroidism. The CDR3 runs from the conserved cysteine through the conserved F or W. D genes are given only for firm matches. Clone size is shown for a subset of rows, as once, few, many or a class of expanded clone.

D gene | clone size | J gene | V gene | CDR3 protein | CDR3 DNA
. | once | TRBJ2-7 | TRBV27 | CTSSRTTSYEQYF | TGTACCAGCAGTCGGACGACCTCCTACGAGCAGTACTTC
. | many | TRBJ1-1 | TRBV9 | CASSAGHSEAFF | TGTGCCAGCAGCGCCGGACACTCTGAAGCTTTCTTT
TRBD1 | many | TRBJ2-3 | TRBV10-3 | CAISGQGAPDTQYF | TGTGCCATCAGTGGACAGGGGGCGCCAGATACGCAGTATTTT
TRBD2 | many | TRBJ2-7 | TRBV20-1 | CSANDGGRADEQYF | TGCAGTGCTAATGACGGGGGGAGAGCGGACGAGCAGTACTTC
. | few | TRBJ2-7 | TRBV10-2 | CAIESDSYEQYF | TGCGCCATCGAAAGTGACAGCTACGAGCAGTACTTC
TRBD2 | many | TRBJ2-2 | TRBV30 | CASTLAGATGELFF | TGTGCCTCAACTCTAGCGGGAGCCACCGGGGAGCTGTTTTTT
. | many | TRBJ1-2 | TRBV5-1 | CASSLGDNYGYTF | TGCGCCAGCAGCTTGGGGGACAACTATGGCTACACCTTC
. | many | TRBJ2-1 | TRBV5-1 | CATPRAGINEQFF | TGCGCCACTCCCAGGGCAGGGATCAATGAGCAGTTCTTC
TRBD2 | many | TRBJ2-1 | TRBV20-1 | CSARDSDSGIYNEQFF | TGCAGTGCTAGAGATTCGGATAGCGGGATCTACAATGAGCAGTTCTTC
. | many | TRBJ2-7 | TRBV18 | CASSPPATRSPGEQYF | TGTGCCAGCTCACCACCCGCGACAAGGTCCCCGGGCGAGCAGTACTTC
TRBD2 | . | TRBJ2-3 | TRBV4-2 | CASSQVSGGPTDTQYF | TGTGCCAGCAGCCAAGTATCGGGAGGGCCCACAGATACGCAGTATTTT
. | . | TRBJ1-2 | TRBV19 | CASSPRAGLGLGYGYTF | TGTGCCAGTAGTCCCCGGGCTGGGTTGGGCCTCGGCTATGGCTACACCTTC
. | many | TRBJ2-7 | TRBV27 | CASSFSLIGSYEQYF | TGTGCCAGCAGTTTCTCCTTAATAGGCTCCTACGAGCAGTACTTC
. | . | TRBJ1-1 | TRBV4-2 | CASSQGVRVQGNTEAFF | TGTGCCAGCAGCCAAGGGGTGAGAGTCCAGGGGAACACTGAAGCTTTCTTT
. | many | TRBJ1-2 | TRBV10-3 | CAISAGGAYGYTF | TGTGCCATCAGTGCCGGGGGAGCCTATGGCTACACCTTC
TRBD2 | many | TRBJ2-3 | TRBV2 | CASRDGRTTDTQYF | TGTGCCAGCCGGGACGGGAGGACCACAGATACGCAGTATTTT
. | many | TRBJ1-1 | TRBV20-1 | CSAREMGAMNTEAFF | TGCAGTGCTAGAGAAATGGGCGCGATGAACACTGAAGCTTTCTTT
TRBD1 | . | TRBJ1-3 | TRBV20-1 | CSARAGTAGNTIYF | TGCAGTGCTAGAGCCGGGACAGCTGGAAACACCATATATTTT
TRBD1 | many | TRBJ2-1 | TRBV30 | CAWSPDRVNEQFF | TGTGCCTGGAGCCCCGACAGGGTCAATGAGCAGTTCTTC
TRBD1 | many | TRBJ1-2 | TRBV5-1 | CASSLAGTGGEGYTF | TGCGCCAGCAGCTTGGCCGGGACAGGGGGTGAAGGCTACACCTTC
TRBD1 | many | TRBJ1-2 | TRBV11-2 | CASSSGGFFGYTF | TGTGCCAGCAGCTCAGGGGGCTTCTTTGGCTACACCTTC
. | . | TRBJ1-2 | TRBV18 | CASSPGGSYGYTF | TGTGCCAGCTCACCAGGCGGCAGCTATGGCTACACCTTC
. | many | TRBJ2-3 | TRBV30 | CAWSPNSGLMQYF | TGTGCCTGGAGTCCTAATAGCGGTTTGATGCAGTATTTT
. | . | TRBJ1-3 | TRBV4-1 | CASSQTRGVRGNTIYF | TGCGCCAGCAGCCAAACGAGGGGAGTTCGAGGAAACACCATATATTTT
. | many | TRBJ2-6 | TRBV11-3 | CASSIWSGANVLTF | TGTGCCAGCAGCATATGGTCTGGGGCCAACGTCCTGACTTTC
. | many | TRBJ2-1 | TRBV6-1 | CASSNEQFF | TGTGCCAGCAGCAATGAGCAGTTCTTC
TRBD2 | many | TRBJ2-5 | TRBV5-1 | CASSLLGGRETQYF | TGCGCCAGCAGCTTGTTGGGGGGGAGAGAGACCCAGTACTTC
TRBD1 | many | TRBJ2-7 | TRBV7-9 | CASSRGQAHEQYF | TGTGCCAGCAGCCGGGGACAGGCCCACGAGCAGTACTTC
. | many | TRBJ2-3 | TRBV11-2 | CASSFLTLGTDTQYF | TGTGCCAGCAGCTTCCTGACCCTGGGCACAGATACGCAGTATTTT
TRBD1 | many | TRBJ2-1 | TRBV18 | CASSRGTGDYNEQFF | TGTGCCAGCTCACGAGGGACAGGGGACTACAATGAGCAGTTCTTC
. | few | TRBJ2-1 | TRBV2 | CAEKGDNSYNEQFF | TGTGCCGAAAAAGGGGACAACTCCTACAATGAGCAGTTCTTC
. | many | TRBJ2-3 | TRBV6-1 | CASSPGHTDTQYF | TGTGCCAGCAGTCCTGGACACACAGATACGCAGTATTTT
. | . | TRBJ2-7 | TRBV3-1 | CASSPALFSGRYEQYF | TGTGCCAGCAGCCCCGCCCTCTTCTCCGGGAGATACGAGCAGTACTTC
. | . | TRBJ2-3 | TRBV12-3/TRBV12-4 | CASSTSRRGTDTQYF | TGTGCCAGCAGCACTAGCCGGCGGGGCACAGATACGCAGTATTTT
TRBD1 | many | TRBJ1-2 | TRBV6-1 | CASRKGQGMNYGYTF | TGTGCCAGCAGAAAGGGACAGGGGATGAACTATGGCTACACCTTC
. | few | TRBJ2-6 | TRBV30 | CAWSVRATGANVLTF | TGTGCCTGGAGTGTCCGGGCGACCGGGGCCAACGTCCTGACTTTC
TRBD1 | many | TRBJ1-5 | TRBV25-1 | CASSEWGQVALQMGQPQHF | TGTGCCAGCAGTGAATGGGGACAGGTAGCGTTACAGATGGGTCAGCCCCAGCATTTT
. | many | TRBJ2-1 | TRBV7-6 | CASSLAYGEQFF | TGTGCCAGCAGCTTAGCCTACGGGGAGCAGTTCTTC
. | many | TRBJ2-1 | TRBV6-1 | CASSGGRILNYNEQFF | TGTGCCAGCAGCGGCGGACGGATCTTGAATTACAATGAGCAGTTCTTC
TRBD2 | . | TRBJ2-3 | TRBV11-3 | CASSPLASSTDTQYF | TGTGCCAGCAGCCCACTAGCGTCTAGCACAGATACGCAGTATTTT
TRBD1 | many | TRBJ2-1 | TRBV29-1 | CSAQGQGYEQFF | TGCAGCGCCCAGGGACAGGGCTATGAGCAGTTCTTC
TRBD1 | few | TRBJ1-2 | TRBV4-1 | CASSQDRGGQGDGYTF | TGCGCCAGCAGCCAAGATCGCGGGGGACAGGGGGATGGCTACACCTTC
TRBD2 | few | TRBJ2-1 | TRBV4-1 | CASSTFTSAAYNEQFF | TGCGCCAGCAGCACCTTTACTAGCGCTGCCTACAATGAGCAGTTCTTC
. | few | TRBJ2-3 | TRBV25-1 | CASSAEGTDTQYF | TGTGCCAGCAGTGCGGAAGGGACAGATACGCAGTATTTT
TRBD2 | . | TRBJ2-1 | TRBV12-3/TRBV12-4 | CASSLGLAGEGVQYNEQFF | TGTGCCAGCAGTCTGGGACTAGCGGGAGAGGGGGTCCAGTACAATGAGCAGTTCTTC
TRBD2 | . | TRBJ2-7 | TRBV15 | CATSRNSGRGTYEQYF | TGTGCCACCAGCAGAAATAGCGGGAGGGGCACCTACGAGCAGTACTTC
. | many | TRBJ2-5 | TRBV6-5 | CASSYPRGRETQYF | TGTGCCAGCAGTTACCCTCGGGGGCGGGAGACCCAGTACTTC
TRBD2 | . | TRBJ2-1 | TRBV12-5 | CASGLVYGTSGYNEQFF | TGTGCTAGTGGTTTGGTATATGGGACTAGCGGCTACAATGAGCAGTTCTTC
. | many | TRBJ1-1 | TRBV4-1 | CASSQEGRRTEAFF | TGCGCCAGCAGCCAGGAGGGAAGGCGTACTGAAGCTTTCTTT
. | few | TRBJ1-3 | TRBV9 | CASSVTGGSGNTIYF | TGTGCCAGCAGCGTAACGGGGGGCTCTGGAAACACCATATATTTT
. | many | TRBJ1-2 | TRBV12-3/TRBV12-4 | CASSYRPEYGYTF | TGTGCCAGCAGTTACAGGCCGGAGTATGGCTACACCTTC
TRBD2 | many | TRBJ2-7 | TRBV3-1 | CASSRGTSGRSSEQYF | TGTGCCAGCAGCCGAGGGACTAGCGGGAGGTCTAGCGAGCAGTACTTC
. | many | TRBJ1-6 | TRBV18 | CASSPAAGPDSPLHF | TGTGCCAGCTCACCAGCCGCAGGGCCGGATTCACCCCTCCACTTT
. | many | TRBJ2-1 | TRBV7-3 | CASSLGKYNNEQFF | TGTGCCAGCAGCTTAGGGAAGTATAACAATGAGCAGTTCTTC
. | many | TRBJ2-1 | TRBV20-1 | CSARSAGSSYNEQFF | TGCAGTGCTAGGAGCGCCGGAAGCTCCTACAATGAGCAGTTCTTC
TRBD2 | many | TRBJ2-3 | TRBV7-9 | CASSRLAGGPITDTQYF | TGTGCCAGCAGCCGACTAGCGGGAGGTCCGATCACAGATACGCAGTATTTT
. | many | TRBJ1-1 | TRBV3-1 | CASSHEGSATEAFF | TGTGCCAGCAGCCATGAGGGCTCGGCAACTGAAGCTTTCTTT